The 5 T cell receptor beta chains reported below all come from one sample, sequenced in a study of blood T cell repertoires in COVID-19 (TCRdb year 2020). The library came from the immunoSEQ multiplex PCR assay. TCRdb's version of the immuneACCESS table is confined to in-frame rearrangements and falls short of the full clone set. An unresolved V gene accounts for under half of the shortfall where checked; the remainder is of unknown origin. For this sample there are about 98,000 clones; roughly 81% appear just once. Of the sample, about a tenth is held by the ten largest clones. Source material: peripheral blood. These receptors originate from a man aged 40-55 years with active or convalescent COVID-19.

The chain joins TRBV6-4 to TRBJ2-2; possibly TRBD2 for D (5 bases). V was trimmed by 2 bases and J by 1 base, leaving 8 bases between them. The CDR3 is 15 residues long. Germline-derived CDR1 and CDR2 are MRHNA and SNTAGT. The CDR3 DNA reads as TGTGCCAGCAGTGACATGGCGGGGAACACCGGGGAGCTGTTTTTT. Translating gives CASSDMAGNTGELFF.

CDR3 protein: CASSLRRAYEQYF. The CDR3 nucleotides read TGTGCCAGCAGTTTAAGGAGAGCCTACGAGCAGTACTTC. The V gene is TRBV12-3 or TRBV12-4, the J gene TRBJ2-7; D is unclear. The CDR3 consists of 13 residues. Trimming took off 2 bases at V and 2 bases at J, with 7 bases between the two ends.

CDR3 sequence (DNA): TGTGCCAGCAGCCAAGTGCGGGGGGGGAGCACAGATACGCAGTATTTT. Translated, it gives CASSQVRGGSTDTQYF. V usage is TRBV4-2 and J usage is TRBJ2-3; 9 nucleotides agree with TRBD2. Germline V gene sequence: CDR1 LGHNA, CDR2 YNFKEQ. The CDR3 has 16 amino acids. V trimming: 1 base; J trimming: 0 bases; junction bases outside the gene matches: 2.

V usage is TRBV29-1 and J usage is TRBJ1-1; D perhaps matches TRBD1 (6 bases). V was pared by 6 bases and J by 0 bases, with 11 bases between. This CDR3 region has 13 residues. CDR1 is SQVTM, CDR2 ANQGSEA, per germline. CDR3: CSVGNRVNTEAFF. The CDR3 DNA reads TGCAGCGTGGGGAACAGGGTGAACACTGAAGCTTTCTTT.

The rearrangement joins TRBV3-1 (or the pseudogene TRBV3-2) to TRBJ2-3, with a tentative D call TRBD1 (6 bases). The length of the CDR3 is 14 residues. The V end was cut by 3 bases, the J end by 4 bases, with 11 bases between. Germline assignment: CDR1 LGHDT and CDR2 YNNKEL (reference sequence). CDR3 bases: TGTGCCAGCAGCCACCGGACAGCCTCAGATACGCAGTATTTT. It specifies CASSHRTASDTQYF.